This T cell receptor (beta chain) was recovered during a study of CD8 T cells in ankylosing spondylitis. Broader study findings: Seven to nine highly homologous variants formed a TCR beta motif that appeared characteristic of ankylosing spondylitis blood.

TCRdb fed the 5' RACE reads into MiXCR, producing one record per CDR3 protein. The table records some 840,000 distinct CDR3 sequences, 10% to 15% of them present only once. Concerning this clonotype: Its matching antigen is unknown.

Germline V gene sequence: CDR1 MDHEN, CDR2 SYDVKM. With 3 bases removed from V and 5 bases from J, the gap between germline ends came to 13 bases. This CDR3 has 14 residues. The V call is TRBV28, the J call TRBJ2-5, with D uncertain. The clonotype originates from a male donor with ankylosing spondylitis. Sample: blood, either unsorted or a sorted T cell fraction (not recorded which). The CDR3 DNA reads as TGTGCCAGCAGTTTGCCTCCGTGGGGTGAGACCCAGTACTTC. Residues: CASSLPPWGETQYF.